This T cell receptor beta chain comes out of a study of OX40 agonist ivuxolimab in advanced cancers. Study overall: At 0.01 to 10 mg/kg, ivuxolimab was administered intravenously to patients every 2 weeks. Males comprised around 80% of the group, whose mean age was approximately 61 years (range about 20 to 79). Study-level findings and limits: Some patients without response likewise showed low normalized clonal expansion. More expanded clones were found, on average, in CD8+ than in CD4+ T cells.

CDR3 length: 15 residues. Germline CDR1 SNHLY, CDR2 FYNNEI. The ends were cut back, 5 bases at V and 7 bases at J, with 18 bases in the middle. This table comes from immunoSEQ multiplex PCR, and its TCRdb copy is limited to in-frame clones, with some not included. The sample contains around 91,000 clones, roughly 89% of which appear only once. A remark on this clone: Its cognate antigen is unknown.

The J gene is TRBJ2-1, the V gene TRBV2, with D tentatively TRBD2 (5 bases). The sample was CD4+ or CD8+ T cells sorted from blood, taken in a trial of the OX40 agonist ivuxolimab. The sequence was collected from an adult with an advanced solid tumor such as melanoma, head and neck, liver or kidney cancer. This CDR3 is CASSPLALKVNEQFF. The CDR3 coding sequence is TGTGCCAGCAGTCCCCTAGCCCTTAAGGTTAATGAGCAGTTCTTC.